The TCR beta chain under discussion was sequenced for a study of T-cell memory formation after mild COVID-19. Study in general: TCR clusters mostly belonged to single donors. Regarding the study as a whole: In second-wave clones peaking day 37, SARS-CoV-2 specificity remained unconfirmed.

In TCRdb, the 5' RACE reads were re-called with MiXCR into one record per CDR3 protein. This sample has around 200,000 distinct CDR3 sequences, with 16% found just once. This clonotype was counted between two and nine times. The antigen remains unidentified. Germline loops: CDR1 SGHRS, CDR2 YFSETQ. This CDR3 is 15 amino acids long. The V end lost 0 bases, the J end lost 1 base, and 7 bases lay between the germline ends. The chain employs TRBV5-1 and TRBJ2-2, with unresolved D. This TCR derives from an adult woman who had mild COVID-19 (a few samples of this study predate the infection). Cell type and time point are not known. Sequencing input: PBMCs or a T cell subset sorted from them (not recorded which). The CDR3 sequence is CASSLGSRNTGELFF. CDR3 nucleotide sequence: TGCGCCAGCAGCTTGGGTAGCCGGAACACCGGGGAGCTGTTTTTT.